At least ten counts were recorded for the clone carrying this T cell receptor beta chain. Its antigen is undetermined. The authors built TCR beta libraries using iRepertoire HTBI primers and Arm-PCR of CDR3 regions. TCRdb re-called the multiplex PCR reads through MiXCR, storing one row per CDR3 protein. The sample shows roughly 380,000 distinct CDR3 sequences, approximately 15% of them seen only once. Per germline, CDR1 SNHLY and CDR2 FYNNEI. Trimming took 8 bases from V and 4 from J; bases not matched to a gene: 9. The CDR3 is made up of 15 amino acids. The source of the sample is a study of regulatory T cells in long-lasting Graves disease. Study-wide points: Reduced TCR diversity was observed in persistent Graves' patients versus newly diagnosed patients.

The sample's time point: newly diagnosed GD, antithyroid drugs for less than 3 months. With RNA extracted from PBMCs as input, the TCR library was made. This sample also appeared in a second study, on T cells in Graves' hyperthyroidism and ophthalmopathy. That work contributes: In the first-round RT-PCR of the TCR CDR3, the HTBI primer set was used.

The sequence came from a man aged 35 to 55 with Graves disease. The rearrangement joins TRBV2 to TRBJ2-1, with 9 bases that match TRBD1. Source: peripheral blood mononuclear cells (PBMCs), taken at new diagnosis, from a patient treated with antithyroid drugs. The CDR3 loop is CASVKRGQGYNEQFF. The CDR3 region has the DNA TGTGCCAGCGTCAAGAGGGGACAGGGATACAATGAGCAGTTCTTC.